The sequence of this T cell receptor beta chain was determined in a study of shared clonotypes between healthy human individuals. CDR1 and CDR2 (germline): SGHAT, FQDESV (reference sequence). The CDR3 length is 15 residues. V lost 5 bases, J lost 0 bases, and 6 bases stayed unmatched. CD4+ cells yielded CD45RA+ naive and CD45RA-negative memory subsets. Profiling relied on immunoSEQ multiplex PCR, and the TCRdb table lists in-frame clones only, not all of them. Of hundreds of thousands of clones in the sample, around 97% were seen once. The TCR originated in a woman aged 25 to 39 in good health. This chain links TRBV11-1 with TRBJ1-2; 7 bases are shared with TRBD1. Sequencing used naive CD4+ T cells sorted from blood. Stated subset: CD45RA+ positively selected. In DNA form, the CDR3 reads TGTGCCAGCAGCCCGGGACAGACAGCTAACTATGGCTACACCTTC. Amino acid sequence: CASSPGQTANYGYTF.